Following are 27 T cell receptor beta chains from one sample sequenced in a study of cytomegalovirus exposure and HLA in healthy donors. Amplification used 60 Vbeta primers and 13 Jbeta primers. TCRdb's table, derived via immunoSEQ multiplex PCR, lists solely in-frame clones and lacks some. The data show about 200,000 clones, about 81% seen once. Material: PBMCs. These TCRs come from a middle-aged woman in good health and CMV-seronegative.

The gene calls are TRBV7-2 and TRBJ1-1; D is uncertain. CDR3 length equals 13 residues. Germline CDR1 reads SGHTA; CDR2 reads FQGNSA. V dropped 6 bases and J dropped 3 bases, with 11 bases sitting between them. The CDR3 loop reads CASSLLADTEAFF. CDR3 bases: TGTGCCAGCAGTCTCCTAGCTGACACTGAAGCTTTCTTT.

V usage is TRBV4-1 and J usage is TRBJ2-1; 10 bases are shared with TRBD1. CDR3 length: 16 residues. The V gene's germline CDR1 is MGHRA and CDR2 YSYEKL. J was trimmed by 1 base and V by 6 bases; bases with no gene match: 6. The CDR3 here is CASRPGTGVSYNEQFF. The CDR3 DNA follows: TGCGCCAGCAGACCCGGGACAGGGGTATCCTACAATGAGCAGTTCTTC.

This chain joins TRBV7-8 and TRBJ2-2, with 8 bases that match TRBD1. The CDR3 consists of 15 residues. Germline CDR1 reads SGHVS; CDR2 reads FQNEAQ. Trimming at V came to 5 bases and at J to 1 base, leaving 3 bases not matched to a gene. This CDR3 is CASSRGQGNTGELFF. CDR3 DNA: TGTGCCAGCAGCAGAGGACAGGGGAACACCGGGGAGCTGTTTTTT.

This CDR3 reads CASSTTRTGSNEKLFF. DNA of the CDR3: TGTGCCAGCAGCACCACCCGGACAGGTTCTAATGAAAAACTGTTTTTT. The chain employs TRBV7-9 and TRBJ1-4; 7 bases agree with TRBD1. V shed 5 bases, J shed 3 bases, and the junction held 9 bases outside the gene matches. The CDR3 contains 16 residues. Germline values: CDR1 SEHNR, CDR2 FQNEAQ (reference sequence).

The chain employs TRBV10-1 and TRBJ1-1; D is possibly TRBD1 (6 bases). Trimming took off 4 bases at V and 3 bases at J, with 12 bases between the two ends. Germline CDR1 reads WNHNN; CDR2 reads SYGVQD (reference sequence). The CDR3 is made up of 14 amino acids. The CDR3 here is CASSATQGYTEAFF. The CDR3 DNA reads as TGCGCCAGCAGTGCTACTCAGGGGTACACTGAAGCTTTCTTT.

The CDR3 DNA sequence: TGTGCCAGCAGTGAAGGAGGGAAAGTAATCAGGCCCCAGCATTTT. This translates into CASSEGGKVIRPQHF. The J gene is TRBJ1-5, the V gene TRBV6-1; D unresolved. The CDR3 contains 15 residues. Between the trimmed V and J ends, which lost 1 base and 9 bases, there was a span of 16 bases. Germline V lookup: CDR1 MNHNS, CDR2 SASEGT.

The chain uses TRBV7-9 and TRBJ1-5, with D possibly matching TRBD1 (6 bases). Germline V gene sequence: CDR1 SEHNR, CDR2 FQNEAQ (reference sequence). Trimming left V 3 bases short and J 5 bases short, with 11 bases between. The CDR3 totals 14 residues. The CDR3 sequence: CASSFGTLDQPQHF. CDR3 in DNA: TGTGCCAGCAGCTTCGGGACACTGGATCAGCCCCAGCATTTT.

The V and J genes are TRBV2 and TRBJ2-7; D is perhaps TRBD2 (6 bases). This CDR3 has 14 residues. Per germline, CDR1 SNHLY and CDR2 FYNNEI. Trimming stripped 7 bases from V and 5 bases from J, with 18 bases between. CDR3 loop: CASKAGPREDEQYF. DNA for the CDR3: TGTGCCAGCAAAGCGGGTCCCAGAGAGGACGAGCAGTACTTC.

The genes are TRBV6-6 and TRBJ2-1, with D maybe TRBD2 (6 bases). Germline CDR1 MNHNY, CDR2 SVGAGI (reference sequence). CDR3 size: 14 residues. The ends were cut back, 6 bases at V and 7 bases at J, with 16 bases in the middle. The CDR3, as DNA: TGTGCCAGCAGCCCCCTAGGACTACCGAATGAGCAGTTCTTC. It encodes CASSPLGLPNEQFF.

The V gene is TRBV7-2, the J gene TRBJ2-1; possible D gene TRBD2, 5 bases. V lost 8 bases and J lost 9, with 20 bases in between. The CDR3 is made up of 14 amino acids. Germline V gives CDR1 SGHTA, CDR2 FQGNSA. In DNA, the CDR3 is TGTGCCAGCCGTTTGTCGTTGGGCGGAGGTGAGCAGTTCTTC. Residues: CASRLSLGGGEQFF.

This sequence joins TRBV2 and TRBJ1-5; weak D call: TRBD1 (5 bases). CDR3 length: 14 residues. The V end was cut by 2 bases, the J end by 7 bases, with 12 bases between. The germline CDR1 and CDR2 sequences are SNHLY and FYNNEI. The CDR3 here is CASSESGARQPQHF. CDR3 nucleotide sequence: TGTGCCAGCAGTGAAAGCGGGGCTCGGCAGCCCCAGCATTTT.

This CDR3 is CASSWAGRSSYEQYF. CDR3 nucleotides: TGTGCCAGTAGTTGGGCGGGTAGGAGCTCCTACGAGCAGTACTTC. This chain links TRBV19 with TRBJ2-7; tentatively, D is TRBD2 (5 bases). Trimming removed 5 bases from V and 0 bases from J, with 14 bases in between. The CDR3 is 15 residues long. The germline V gene encodes CDR1 LNHDA and CDR2 SQIVND (reference sequence).

This rearrangement joins TRBV19 to TRBJ1-5; 7 nucleotides agree with TRBD1. CDR3 size: 15 residues. The junction had 7 bases not matched to a gene; V was cut back by 5 bases and J by 3 bases. Per the germline V gene, CDR1 is LNHDA and CDR2 is SQIVND (reference sequence). CDR3 in DNA: TGTGCCAGTAGTTTTACCGGGACAGTCAATCAGCCCCAGCATTTT. This gives the protein CASSFTGTVNQPQHF.

The rearrangement uses TRBV28 and TRBJ2-7; TRBD1 agrees at 7 bases. The ends lost 5 bases at V and 5 bases at J; junction bases unmatched: 3. This CDR3 contains 12 residues. Germline-derived CDR1 and CDR2 are MDHEN and SYDVKM. The DNA for the CDR3 is TGTGCCAGCAGTGTGACAGGGAACGAGCAGTACTTC. It is translated as CASSVTGNEQYF.

The rearrangement uses TRBV30 and TRBJ1-6; D remains ambiguous. Germline CDR1 reads GTSNPN; CDR2 reads SVGIG (reference sequence). This CDR3 region has 13 residues. V was shortened by 4 bases and J by 9 bases, with 13 bases between the two germline ends. The CDR3 nucleotides are TGTGCCTGGACGGGAGCTCATCGTTCACCCCTCCACTTT. Protein sequence: CAWTGAHRSPLHF.

The chain employs TRBV19 and TRBJ2-7, with 10 bases fitting TRBD1. The CDR3 extends over 14 amino acids. Germline CDR1 reads LNHDA; CDR2 reads SQIVND (reference sequence). V gave up 5 bases and J gave up 2 bases; unmatched junction bases: 3. The CDR3 region has the DNA TGTGCCAGTAGTCCTGGGACAGGGGCCTACGAGCAGTACTTC. It yields the protein CASSPGTGAYEQYF. The full variable domain, in which reference TRBV19 and TRBJ2-7 provide the parts outside the CDR3, is DGGITQSPKYLFRKEGQNVTLSCEQNLNHDAMYWYRQDPGQGLRLIYYSQIVNDFQKGDIAEGYSVSREKKESFPLTVTSAQKNPTAFYLCASSPGTGAYEQYFGPGTRLTVT.

The V and J genes are TRBV30 and TRBJ1-2, with D hard to call. Trimming removed 4 bases from V and 1 base from J, with 10 bases in between. CDR1 GTSNPN and CDR2 SVGIG come from the germline V gene (reference sequence). The CDR3 sequence is 13 residues long. Written as DNA, the CDR3 is TGTGCCTGGACACGAGGTGATAACTATGGCTACACCTTC. This codes for CAWTRGDNYGYTF. The full variable domain, with the rest looked up from reference TRBV30 and TRBJ1-2, is SQTIHQWPATLVQPVGSPLSLECTVEGTSNPNLYWYRQAAGRGLQLLFYSVGIGQISSEVPQNLSASRPQDRQFILSSKKLLLSDSGFYLCAWTRGDNYGYTFGSGTRLTVV.

The rearrangement uses TRBV27 and TRBJ2-1, with 11 bases that match TRBD2. The CDR3 sequence is 15 residues long. Looked up from germline, CDR1 is MNHEY and CDR2 is SMNVEV (reference sequence). With V trimmed by 7 bases and J by 3 bases, 5 bases remained unmatched. DNA for the CDR3: TGTGCCAGCACCGTAGCGGGAGGGAACTACAATGAGCAGTTCTTC. This codes for CASTVAGGNYNEQFF.

Comments on this clone: Other DNA sequences of this sample code for an identical CDR3. The chain recombines TRBV29-1 with TRBJ2-7, with D maybe TRBD1 (5 bases). The CDR3 has 12 residues. Germline lookup yields CDR1 SQVTM and CDR2 ANQGSEA. V lost 3 bases, J lost 3 bases, and 9 bases lay in between. CDR3 coding DNA: TGCAGCGTTGAGGGGCAGAGCTACGAGCAGTACTTC. This translates into CSVEGQSYEQYF.

The V call is TRBV6-6, the J call TRBJ2-1; 10 nucleotides agree with TRBD2. CDR3 length: 13 residues. Germline V gives CDR1 MNHNY, CDR2 SVGAGI (reference sequence). J lost 6 bases, V lost 10 bases, and 6 bases had no gene match. The CDR3 sequence is CATPSGRANEQFF. Here the CDR3 DNA reads TGTGCCACCCCCAGCGGGAGGGCCAATGAGCAGTTCTTC.

V and J are TRBV7-8 and TRBJ2-5; D is ambiguous. V lost 6 bases and J 4 bases, leaving 18 bases between the germline ends. The germline V gene encodes CDR1 SGHVS and CDR2 FQNEAQ. The CDR3 contains 15 residues. The CDR3 loop reads CASRHTRIRRETQYF. CDR3 DNA sequence: TGTGCCAGCAGACACACGAGGATTCGGAGAGAGACCCAGTACTTC. Using reference TRBV7-8 and TRBJ2-5 for the parts outside the CDR3, the full variable domain is GAGVSQSPRYKVAKRGQDVALRCDPISGHVSLFWYQQALGQGPEFLTYFQNEAQLDKSGLPSDRFFAERPEGSVSTLKIQRTQQEDSAVYLCASRHTRIRRETQYFGPGTRLLVL.

CDR3 bases: TGTGCCAGCAGTTTAGGCGGGACTAGCTCCTACGAGCAGTACTTC. As protein: CASSLGGTSSYEQYF. The chain combines TRBV6-6 with TRBJ2-7; 8 nucleotides agree with TRBD2. The CDR3 runs 15 residues. CDR1 and CDR2 from the germline V gene are MNHNY and SVGAGI (reference sequence). The trim removed 4 bases at V and 0 bases at J, leaving 5 bases unmatched.

The CDR3 sequence: CASSWDSFGGEQYF. CDR3 nucleotide sequence: TGTGCCAGCAGCTGGGACAGCTTCGGAGGCGAGCAGTACTTC. V usage is TRBV5-4 and J usage is TRBJ2-7, with 7 bases that match TRBD1. J gave up 6 bases and V 3 bases, and 9 bases lay outside the gene matches. This CDR3 has 14 residues. Per germline, CDR1 SGHNT and CDR2 YYREEE (reference sequence).

This CDR3 is CASSLAPSGRFSTGELFF. The CDR3 DNA reads TGCGCCAGCAGCTTGGCCCCTAGCGGGAGGTTTAGCACCGGGGAGCTGTTTTTT. V gene TRBV5-1 combines with J gene TRBJ2-2, with 11 bases fitting TRBD2. Germline CDR1 SGHRS, CDR2 YFSETQ. After removal of 0 bases from V and 4 bases from J, the junction contained 8 bases not matched to a gene. The CDR3 has 18 amino acids.

The chain combines TRBV9 with TRBJ2-1; D is unresolved. Trimming removed 0 bases at V and 0 bases at J, with 7 bases between. This CDR3 is built from 15 residues. Looked up from germline, CDR1 is SGDLS and CDR2 is YYNGEE. CDR3 in DNA: TGTGCCAGCAGCGTAGCTCCTAGCTCCTACAATGAGCAGTTCTTC. Residues: CASSVAPSSYNEQFF. Together with reference TRBV9 and TRBJ2-1, the CDR3 gives the full variable domain: DSGVTQTPKHLITATGQRVTLRCSPRSGDLSVYWYQQSLDQGLQFLIQYYNGEERAKGNILERFSAQQFPDLHSELNLSSLELGDSALYFCASSVAPSSYNEQFFGPGTRLTVL.

The rearrangement links TRBV7-9 to TRBJ2-7; 8 bases align to TRBD2. With V trimmed by 4 bases and J by 7 bases, 18 bases remained unmatched. CDR3 length equals 17 residues. Per germline, CDR1 SEHNR and CDR2 FQNEAQ (reference sequence). The CDR3 DNA reads as TGTGCCAGCAGCTCACAACCGAGCGGGAGTTTCGCGTGGGAGCAGTACTTC. It yields the protein CASSSQPSGSFAWEQYF.

The sample holds one count of this clone. The chain is built from TRBV4-1 and TRBJ1-2, with 7 bases identical to TRBD1. The germline gives CDR1 MGHRA, CDR2 YSYEKL. The CDR3 contains 19 residues. The V gene end was trimmed by 0 bases and the J gene end by 1 base; junction bases not matched to a gene: 14. The DNA for the CDR3 is TGCGCCAGCAGCCAAGAAATAAAGCTGGACAGGCCACATAACTATGGCTACACCTTC. Residues: CASSQEIKLDRPHNYGYTF.